This T cell receptor (beta chain) was retrieved from a study of T and B cells in COVID-19 patients. BIOMED2 TRB-A/B primer pools were used in multiplex TRB PCR. TCRdb called the multiplex PCR reads again in MiXCR, with one record for every CDR3 protein. The table has more than 20,000 distinct CDR3 sequences, roughly 33% seen once; the top ten hold approximately 1.7%. Germline loops: CDR1 LNHDA, CDR2 SQIVND (reference sequence). CDR3 length equals 15 residues. With V trimmed by 4 bases and J by 6 bases, 8 bases remained unmatched. A remark on this clonotype: The target antigen is unknown.

Whole-study findings and limits: Exclusive to the recovered cohort were more than 2,000 TCR clusters, around 31 of them with low generation probability.

From blood, about 240-550 ng of genomic DNA served as TRB template. The sample was blood. The sequence derives from a human donor who had recovered from COVID-19. V gene TRBV19 combines with J gene TRBJ2-4; 8 positions agree with TRBD1. Here the CDR3 DNA reads TGTGCCAGTAGTACCCGGACAGGGACGAGAAACATTCAGTACTTC. It is translated as CASSTRTGTRNIQYF.